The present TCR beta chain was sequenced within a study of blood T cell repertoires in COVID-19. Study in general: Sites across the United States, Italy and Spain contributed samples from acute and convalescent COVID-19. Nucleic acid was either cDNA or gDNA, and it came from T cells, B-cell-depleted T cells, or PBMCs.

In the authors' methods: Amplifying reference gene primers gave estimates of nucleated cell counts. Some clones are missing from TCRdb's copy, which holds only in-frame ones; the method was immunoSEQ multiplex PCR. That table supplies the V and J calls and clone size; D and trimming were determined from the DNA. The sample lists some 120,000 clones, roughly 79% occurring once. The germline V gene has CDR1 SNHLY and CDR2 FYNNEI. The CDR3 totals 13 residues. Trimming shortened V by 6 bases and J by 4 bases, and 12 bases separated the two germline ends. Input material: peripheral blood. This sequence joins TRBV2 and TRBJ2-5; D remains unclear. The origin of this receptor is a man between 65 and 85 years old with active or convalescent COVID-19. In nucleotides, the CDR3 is TGTGCCAGCAGGCACTACACCAGAGAGACCCAGTACTTC. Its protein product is CASRHYTRETQYF. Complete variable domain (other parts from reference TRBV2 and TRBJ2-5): EPEVTQTPSHQVTQMGQEVILRCVPISNHLYFYWYRQILGQKVEFLVSFYNNEISEKSEIFDDQFSVERPDGSNFTLKIRSTKLEDSAMYFCASRHYTRETQYFGPGTRLLVL.